This T cell receptor beta chain is from a study of T cells in Graves' hyperthyroidism and ophthalmopathy. Points from the study as a whole: A 13 V-J signature model discriminated ophthalmopathy versus stable hyperthyroidism. Most thyroid clonotypes expanded above 0.001 appeared in blood too.

With regard to this clonotype: Its target is unknown.

TCR beta CDR3 region amplification was performed from RNA transcripts. RT-PCR in the first round (using the HTBI primer set) targeted the TCR CDR3. TCRdb re-derived calls from the multiplex PCR reads in MiXCR, one entry per CDR3 protein. This table has hundreds of thousands of distinct CDR3 sequences, over 40% appearing once. Patients were excluded for uncontrolled infection, other autoimmune disease, pregnancy or lactation. The sequenced sample was peripheral blood or thyroid tissue (not recorded which). This receptor was taken from an adult man with Graves' disease, either hyperthyroidism or ophthalmopathy (not recorded which).

The CDR3, as DNA: TGTGCCAGCAGCCAAGAGGGACGGGCCTCCTACGAGCAGTACTTC. It codes for CASSQEGRASYEQYF. The J gene is TRBJ2-7, the V gene TRBV7-2, with D tentatively TRBD1 or TRBD2 (5 bases each). V shed 5 bases and J shed 0 bases, with 14 bases lying between them. CDR1 and CDR2 from the germline V gene are SGHTA and FQGNSA. The CDR3 sequence is 15 residues long.